The 11 T cell receptor beta chains reported below all come from one sample, sequenced in a study of blood T cell repertoires in COVID-19. The table came from immunoSEQ multiplex PCR; TCRdb's copy has only in-frame clones and leaves some out. Of fewer than 300,000 clones in the sample, 85% are singletons; the top ten hold approximately 5%. Sequencing was performed on peripheral blood. Receptors were obtained from a middle-aged man with active or convalescent COVID-19.

The V gene is TRBV19, the J gene TRBJ1-6; 9 nucleotides match TRBD1. This CDR3 has 15 residues. The germline V gene has CDR1 LNHDA and CDR2 SQIVND (reference sequence). J was trimmed by 7 bases and V by 7 bases; bases with no gene match: 8. CDR3 region: CASTPTGTGNSPLHF. The CDR3 DNA reads TGTGCCAGTACCCCAACCGGGACAGGGAATTCACCCCTCCACTTT.

The V and J genes are TRBV19 and TRBJ1-1; D remains unclear. V was clipped by 6 bases and J by 1 base, with 12 bases between them. The CDR3 spans 14 residues. Germline CDR1 and CDR2: LNHDA and SQIVND (reference sequence). The CDR3 region is CASRLGGENTEAFF. DNA for the CDR3: TGTGCCAGTAGACTTGGCGGAGAGAACACTGAAGCTTTCTTT.

The CDR3 DNA is TGTGCCAGCACGTCCAGCAGGGCGGTGGGCTACACCTTC. Encoded protein: CASTSSRAVGYTF. The chain uses TRBV28 and TRBJ1-2, with a possible D match to TRBD1 (5 bases). V was clipped by 7 bases and J by 8 bases, with 17 bases between them. CDR1 MDHEN and CDR2 SYDVKM come from the germline V gene. The CDR3 sequence is 13 residues long.

This clone was counted only a few times. J is TRBJ1-4 and V is TRBV30, with D perhaps matching TRBD1 (6 bases). V lost 0 bases and J lost 0, with 11 bases in between. The CDR3 covers 16 residues. Germline CDR1 GTSNPN, CDR2 SVGIG (reference sequence). In DNA, the CDR3 is TGTGCCTGGAGTGTACAACAGGGCTCAACTAATGAAAAACTGTTTTTT. Encoded protein: CAWSVQQGSTNEKLFF.

CDR3 region: CASSPTSGTYEQYF. CDR3 coding DNA: TGTGCCAGCTCACCTACCAGCGGTACCTACGAGCAGTACTTC. The chain couples TRBV18 to TRBJ2-7; D possibly corresponds to TRBD2 (5 bases). V was clipped by 3 bases and J by 2 bases, with 11 bases between them. The CDR3 runs 14 residues. CDR1 and CDR2 from the germline V gene are KGHSH and LQKENI.

This sequence joins TRBV5-6 and TRBJ2-2; maybe TRBD2 (6 bases). Germline V gives CDR1 SGHDT, CDR2 YYEEEE. The CDR3 is 14 residues long. The V gene lost 4 bases and the J gene lost 6 bases, with 13 bases spanning the gap. The CDR3 region is CASSAGGESGELFF. CDR3 DNA: TGTGCCAGCAGCGCTGGCGGGGAGTCCGGGGAGCTGTTTTTT.

The rearrangement uses TRBV5-4 and TRBJ1-1; 7 bases are a match to TRBD1. With V trimmed by 1 base and J by 7 bases, 4 bases remained unmatched. CDR3 length: 13 residues. Germline V lookup: CDR1 SGHNT, CDR2 YYREEE (reference sequence). The CDR3 is CASSLQGGREAFF. CDR3 nucleotide sequence: TGTGCCAGCAGCTTGCAGGGGGGACGTGAAGCTTTCTTT.

The rearrangement joins TRBV28 to TRBJ1-2, with 8 bases fitting TRBD1. With V trimmed by 6 bases and J by 7 bases, 7 bases remained unmatched. The germline CDR1 and CDR2 sequences are MDHEN and SYDVKM. There are 13 residues in the CDR3. CDR3 nucleotides: TGTGCCAGCAGCAAGGACAGGGCCGGTGGCTACACCTTC. Encoded protein: CASSKDRAGGYTF.

The chain couples TRBV15 to TRBJ1-5; 8 bases align to TRBD1. The CDR3 extends over 18 amino acids. CDR1 LNHNV and CDR2 YYDKDF come from the germline V gene (reference sequence). With 0 bases clipped from V and 4 bases from J, the junction kept 11 bases outside the gene matches. CDR3 in amino acids: CATSRDPPTGGRNQPQHF. Here the CDR3 DNA reads TGTGCCACCAGCAGAGATCCCCCTACAGGGGGGAGAAATCAGCCCCAGCATTTT.

The chain is built from TRBV5-1 and TRBJ2-7; D not certain. V lost 3 bases, J lost 5 bases, and 18 bases lay in between. This CDR3 has 15 residues. Germline loops: CDR1 SGHRS, CDR2 YFSETQ. CDR3 bases: TGCGCCAGCAGCTGGTGGGCGAGTGGTACGAACGAGCAGTACTTC. Translation gives CASSWWASGTNEQYF. Filled out from reference TRBV5-1 and TRBJ2-7, the complete variable domain reads KAGVTQTPRYLIKTRGQQVTLSCSPISGHRSVSWYQQTPGQGLQFLFEYFSETQRNKGNFPGRFSGRQFSNSRSEMNVSTLELGDSALYLCASSWWASGTNEQYFGPGTRLTVT.

The chain employs TRBV28 and TRBJ2-2; 10 nucleotides match TRBD1. The trim removed 6 bases at V and 4 bases at J, leaving 17 bases unmatched. CDR3 size: 19 residues. CDR1 MDHEN and CDR2 SYDVKM come from the germline V gene. CDR3: CASSRLGQGSSVATGELFF. Here the CDR3 DNA reads TGTGCCAGCAGCCGACTGGGACAGGGGTCTAGTGTGGCCACCGGGGAGCTGTTTTTT. Full variable domain (outside the CDR3, taken from reference TRBV28 and TRBJ2-2): DVKVTQSSRYLVKRTGEKVFLECVQDMDHENMFWYRQDPGLGLRLIYFSYDVKMKEKGDIPEGYSVSREKKERFSLILESASTNQTSMYLCASSRLGQGSSVATGELFFGEGSRLTVL.